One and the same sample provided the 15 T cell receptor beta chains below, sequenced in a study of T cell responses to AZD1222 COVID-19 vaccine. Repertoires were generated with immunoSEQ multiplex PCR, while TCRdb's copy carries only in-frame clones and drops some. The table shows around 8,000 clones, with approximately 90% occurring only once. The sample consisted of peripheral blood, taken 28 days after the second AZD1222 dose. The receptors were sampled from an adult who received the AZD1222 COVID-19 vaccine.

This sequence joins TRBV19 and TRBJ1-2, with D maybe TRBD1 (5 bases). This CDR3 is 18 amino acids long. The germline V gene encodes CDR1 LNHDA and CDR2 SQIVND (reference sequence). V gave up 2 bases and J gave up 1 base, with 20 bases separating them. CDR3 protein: CASSIIGDGEDYNYGYTF. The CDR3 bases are TGTGCCAGTAGTATAATAGGGGACGGTGAGGATTATAACTATGGCTACACCTTC.

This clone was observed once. In DNA, the CDR3 is TGTGCCAGCAGCTTAGCGTCAACGGGGGACTACGAGCAGTACTTC. Protein product: CASSLASTGDYEQYF. V and J are TRBV7-6 and TRBJ2-7, with D possibly matching TRBD2 (6 bases). V lost 0 bases and J lost 3, with 12 bases in between. The CDR3 loop spans 15 amino acids. Germline V gives CDR1 SGHVS, CDR2 FNYEAQ.

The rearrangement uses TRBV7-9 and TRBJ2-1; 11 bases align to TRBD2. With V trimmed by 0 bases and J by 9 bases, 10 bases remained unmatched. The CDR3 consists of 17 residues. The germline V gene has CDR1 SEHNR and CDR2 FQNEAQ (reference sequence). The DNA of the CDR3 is TGTGCCAGCAGCTTAGCGGGCCGACTAGCGGGAAGAGTTGAGCAGTTCTTC. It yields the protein CASSLAGRLAGRVEQFF. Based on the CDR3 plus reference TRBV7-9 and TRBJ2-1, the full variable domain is DTGVSQNPRHKITKRGQNVTFRCDPISEHNRLYWYRQTLGQGPEFLTYFQNEAQLEKSRLLSDRFSAERPKGSFSTLEIQRTEQGDSAMYLCASSLAGRLAGRVEQFFGPGTRLTVL.

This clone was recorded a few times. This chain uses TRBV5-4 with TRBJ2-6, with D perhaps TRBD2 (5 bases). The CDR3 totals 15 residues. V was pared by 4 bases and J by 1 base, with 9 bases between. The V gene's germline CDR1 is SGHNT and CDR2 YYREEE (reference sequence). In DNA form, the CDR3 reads TGTGCCAGCAGCAGAGGGAGATCTGGGGCCAACGTCCTGACTTTC. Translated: CASSRGRSGANVLTF.

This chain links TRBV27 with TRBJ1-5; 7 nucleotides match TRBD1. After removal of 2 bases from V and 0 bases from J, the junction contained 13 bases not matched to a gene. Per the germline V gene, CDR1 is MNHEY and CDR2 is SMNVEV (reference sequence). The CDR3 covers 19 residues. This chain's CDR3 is CASSLSKNRGSHSNQPQHF. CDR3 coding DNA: TGTGCCAGCAGTTTAAGCAAGAACAGGGGAAGTCATAGCAATCAGCCCCAGCATTTT.

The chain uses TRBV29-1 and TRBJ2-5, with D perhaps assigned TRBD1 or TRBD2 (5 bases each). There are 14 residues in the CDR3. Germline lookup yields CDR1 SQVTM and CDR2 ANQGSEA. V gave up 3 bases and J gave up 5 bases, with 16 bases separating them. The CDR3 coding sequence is TGCAGCGTTGAGGCTCCGGGGCTGAAGGAGACCCAGTACTTC. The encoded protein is CSVEAPGLKETQYF.

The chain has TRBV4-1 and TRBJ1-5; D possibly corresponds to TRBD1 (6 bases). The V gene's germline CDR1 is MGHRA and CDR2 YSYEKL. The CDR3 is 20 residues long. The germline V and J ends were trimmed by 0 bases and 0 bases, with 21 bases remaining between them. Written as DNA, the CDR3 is TGCGCCAGCAGCCAAGATGAGCTTTTGGGGGGGGCTTATAGCAATCAGCCCCAGCATTTT. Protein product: CASSQDELLGGAYSNQPQHF.

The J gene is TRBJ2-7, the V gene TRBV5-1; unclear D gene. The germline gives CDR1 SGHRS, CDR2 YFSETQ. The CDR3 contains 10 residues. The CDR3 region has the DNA TGCGCGCTCGTACCCTACGAGCAGTACTTC. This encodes CALVPYEQYF.

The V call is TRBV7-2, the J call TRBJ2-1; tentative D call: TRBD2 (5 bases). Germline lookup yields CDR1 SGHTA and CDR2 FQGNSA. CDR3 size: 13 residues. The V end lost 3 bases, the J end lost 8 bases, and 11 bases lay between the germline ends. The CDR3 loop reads CASSFGPGDEQFF. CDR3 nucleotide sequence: TGTGCCAGCAGCTTTGGCCCCGGGGATGAGCAGTTCTTC.

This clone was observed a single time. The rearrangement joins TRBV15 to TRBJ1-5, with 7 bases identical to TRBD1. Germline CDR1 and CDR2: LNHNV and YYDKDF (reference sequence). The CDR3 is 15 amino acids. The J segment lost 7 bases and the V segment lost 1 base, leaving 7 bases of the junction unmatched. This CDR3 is CATSRARGIGQPQHF. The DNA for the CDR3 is TGTGCCACCAGCAGAGCCAGGGGGATCGGGCAGCCCCAGCATTTT.

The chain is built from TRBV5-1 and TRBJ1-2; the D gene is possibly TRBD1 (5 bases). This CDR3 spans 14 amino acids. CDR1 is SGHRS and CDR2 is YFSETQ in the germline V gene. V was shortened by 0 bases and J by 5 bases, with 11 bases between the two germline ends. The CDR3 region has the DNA TGCGCCAGCAGCTTGGCCAGGGAGGAATATGGCTACACCTTC. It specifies CASSLAREEYGYTF.

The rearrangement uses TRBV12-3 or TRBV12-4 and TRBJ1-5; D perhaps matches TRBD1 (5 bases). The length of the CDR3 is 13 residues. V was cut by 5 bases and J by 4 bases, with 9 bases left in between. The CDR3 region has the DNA TGTGCCAGCAGTCCCGACAGAAATCAGCCCCAGCATTTT. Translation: CASSPDRNQPQHF.

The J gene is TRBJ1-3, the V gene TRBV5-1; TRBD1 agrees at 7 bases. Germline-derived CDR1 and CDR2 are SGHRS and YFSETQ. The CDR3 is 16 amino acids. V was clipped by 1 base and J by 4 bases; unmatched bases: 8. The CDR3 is CASSLQGVESGNTIYF. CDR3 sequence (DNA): TGCGCCAGCAGCTTGCAGGGGGTAGAATCGGGAAACACCATATATTTT. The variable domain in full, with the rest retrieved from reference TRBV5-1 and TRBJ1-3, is KAGVTQTPRYLIKTRGQQVTLSCSPISGHRSVSWYQQTPGQGLQFLFEYFSETQRNKGNFPGRFSGRQFSNSRSEMNVSTLELGDSALYLCASSLQGVESGNTIYFGEGSWLTVV.

CDR3 amino acids: CAISQGADGYTF. The DNA for the CDR3 is TGTGCCATCAGCCAGGGGGCGGATGGCTACACCTTC. The chain has TRBV10-3 and TRBJ1-2; 8 bases line up with TRBD1. The CDR3 totals 12 residues. V dropped 6 bases and J dropped 6; count of bases not matched to a gene: 3. The V gene's germline CDR1 is ENHRY and CDR2 SYGVKD.

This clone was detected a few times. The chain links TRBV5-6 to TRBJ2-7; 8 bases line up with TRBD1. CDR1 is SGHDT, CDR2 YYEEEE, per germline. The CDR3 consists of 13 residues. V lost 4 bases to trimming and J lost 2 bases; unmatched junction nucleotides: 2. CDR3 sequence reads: CASSPGGTYEQYF. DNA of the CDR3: TGTGCCAGCAGCCCAGGGGGCACCTACGAGCAGTACTTC.